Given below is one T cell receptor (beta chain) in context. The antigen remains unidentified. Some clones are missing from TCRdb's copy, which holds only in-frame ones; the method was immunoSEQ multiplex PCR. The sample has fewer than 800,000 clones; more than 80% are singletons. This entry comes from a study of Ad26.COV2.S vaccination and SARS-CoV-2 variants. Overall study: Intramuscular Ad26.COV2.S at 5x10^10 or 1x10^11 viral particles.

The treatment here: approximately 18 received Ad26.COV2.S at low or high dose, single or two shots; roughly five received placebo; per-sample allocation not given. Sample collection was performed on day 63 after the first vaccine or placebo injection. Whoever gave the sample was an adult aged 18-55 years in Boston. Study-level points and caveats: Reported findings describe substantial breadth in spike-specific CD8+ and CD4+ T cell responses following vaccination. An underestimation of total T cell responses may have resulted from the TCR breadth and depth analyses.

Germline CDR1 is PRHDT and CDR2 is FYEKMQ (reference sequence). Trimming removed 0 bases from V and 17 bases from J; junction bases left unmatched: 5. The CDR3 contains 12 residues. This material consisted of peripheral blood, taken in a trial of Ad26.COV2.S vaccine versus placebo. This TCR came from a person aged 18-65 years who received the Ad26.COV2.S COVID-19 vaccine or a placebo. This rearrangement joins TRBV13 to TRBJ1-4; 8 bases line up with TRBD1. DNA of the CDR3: TGTGCCAGCAGCTTAGGGGGGACAGGACCCTTTTTT. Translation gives CASSLGGTGPFF.